This T cell receptor beta chain was recorded in a study of blood T cell repertoires in COVID-19. Some clones are missing from TCRdb's copy, which holds only in-frame ones; the method was immunoSEQ multiplex PCR. The top ten hold 1.5% to 2% of the sample, which has hundreds of thousands of clones, 85% seen once. Sequenced input: PBMCs or T cells enriched from blood (not recorded which). The TCR was taken from a young woman who had been exposed to COVID-19.

This chain's CDR3 is CASSLNLDSHEQYF. The CDR3 nucleotides read TGTGCCAGCAGCTTAAATCTGGACAGCCACGAGCAGTACTTC. The chain is built from TRBV7-2 and TRBJ2-7; possible D gene TRBD1, 6 bases. Between the trimmed V and J ends, which lost 2 bases and 5 bases, there was a span of 13 bases. This CDR3 is 14 amino acids long. Per the germline V gene, CDR1 is SGHTA and CDR2 is FQGNSA.